Listed below are T cell receptor beta chains from one sample, sequenced in a study of cytomegalovirus exposure and HLA in healthy donors. Libraries were prepared by immunoSEQ multiplex PCR; TCRdb keeps only in-frame clonotypes and omits some of them. The sample holds 180,000 or so clones, 70% to 85% seen once. The sequenced sample was PBMCs. The receptor set was obtained from a man aged 18 to 29 in good health and CMV-seronegative. Each CDR3 is given with its conserved first and last residue. Fields, in order: V gene, clone size, J gene, CDR3 length, D gene, CDR3 protein, CDR3 DNA. The D gene is left open where the match is weak. Clone size is given for some rows only: seen once, a few or many times, or a class if the clone is expanded.

>TRBV7-9|-|TRBJ2-7|12|-
CASSEGAYEQYF
TGTGCCAGCAGCGAAGGAGCGTACGAGCAGTACTTC
>TRBV2|-|TRBJ2-2|18|TRBD2
CASSVGLAGGLNTGELFF
TGTGCCAGCAGTGTAGGACTAGCGGGGGGCCTGAACACCGGGGAGCTGTTTTTT
>TRBV2|-|TRBJ1-5|14|TRBD1
CASSRTGPNQPQHF
TGTGCCAGCAGTCGGACAGGACCTAATCAGCCCCAGCATTTT
>TRBV6-6|-|TRBJ1-6|13|-
CASTLQGNSPLHF
TGTGCCAGCACCCTACAGGGAAATTCACCCCTCCACTTT
>TRBV25-1|few|TRBJ2-2|16|-
CASSDGTLPSTGELFF
TGTGCCAGCAGTGATGGGACTCTACCTAGCACCGGGGAGCTGTTTTTT
>TRBV19|few|TRBJ2-3|15|-
CASSPRGDPTDTQYF
TGTGCCAGTAGTCCCAGGGGGGATCCCACAGATACGCAGTATTTT
>TRBV27|once|TRBJ2-7|17|-
CASSLRSNRVQTYEQYF
TGTGCCAGCAGTTTAAGGTCTAACAGGGTTCAGACCTACGAGCAGTACTTC
>TRBV5-1|-|TRBJ1-1|15|TRBD1
CASSFEGQMNTEAFF
TGCGCCAGCAGCTTCGAGGGACAGATGAACACTGAAGCTTTCTTT
>TRBV15|-|TRBJ2-7|15|TRBD2
CATSVDSGGPYEQYF
TGTGCCACCAGTGTAGATAGCGGGGGACCCTACGAGCAGTACTTC
>TRBV7-2|few|TRBJ2-1|17|TRBD2
CASSLGLAGGGSNEQFF
TGTGCCAGCAGCTTAGGGCTAGCGGGGGGTGGGAGCAATGAGCAGTTCTTC
>TRBV7-2|-|TRBJ2-3|15|TRBD2
CASSLLAGVGDTQYF
TGTGCCAGCAGCTTACTAGCGGGAGTTGGAGATACGCAGTATTTT
>TRBV30|-|TRBJ1-2|15|-
CAWSVTEGVFLGYTF
TGTGCCTGGAGTGTGACAGAAGGTGTTTTCTTGGGCTACACCTTC
>TRBV10-3|-|TRBJ2-5|15|TRBD2
CAISGQAGGPKTQYF
TGTGCCATCAGTGGACAAGCGGGAGGCCCAAAGACCCAGTACTTC
>TRBV19|few|TRBJ1-2|15|TRBD1
CASRKPGQDNYGYTF
TGTGCCAGTAGAAAACCGGGACAGGACAACTATGGCTACACCTTC
>TRBV5-6|-|TRBJ2-6|15|-
CASSSRFSGANVLTF
TGTGCCAGCAGCTCGAGGTTTTCTGGGGCCAACGTCCTGACTTTC
>TRBV7-9|-|TRBJ1-2|15|-
CASSPSGQSGYGYTF
TGTGCCAGCAGCCCAAGTGGCCAGTCTGGCTATGGCTACACCTTC
>TRBV7-2|-|TRBJ2-3|16|-
CASSPGGAQSTDTQYF
TGTGCCAGCAGCCCCGGGGGTGCCCAAAGCACAGATACGCAGTATTTT
>TRBV9|-|TRBJ1-6|15|-
CASSVSIESNSPLHF
TGTGCCAGCAGCGTATCCATTGAGTCGAATTCACCCCTCCACTTT
>TRBV4-1|-|TRBJ2-3|15|TRBD2
CASSLLAGGPDTQYF
TGCGCCAGCAGCCTGCTAGCGGGAGGGCCGGATACGCAGTATTTT
>TRBV6-6|-|TRBJ1-4|15|-
CASTPPHRANEKLFF
TGTGCCAGCACCCCACCCCACCGAGCTAATGAAAAACTGTTTTTT
>TRBV2|-|TRBJ1-1|14|-
CASNKGGVGTEAFF
TGTGCCAGCAACAAGGGAGGGGTGGGGACTGAAGCTTTCTTT
>TRBV30|-|TRBJ2-7|15|-
CAWSPSGRLTYEQYF
TGTGCCTGGAGTCCTTCCGGCAGGCTAACCTACGAGCAGTACTTC
>TRBV2|-|TRBJ2-7|14|-
CASIGTLPPYEQYF
TGTGCCAGCATTGGGACTCTACCCCCCTACGAGCAGTACTTC
>TRBV7-2|-|TRBJ2-7|15|TRBD2
CASSLALAGRYEQYF
TGTGCCAGCAGCTTAGCCCTAGCGGGGCGGTACGAGCAGTACTTC
>TRBV7-6|-|TRBJ2-7|14|TRBD2
CASSWGGSSYEQYF
TGTGCCAGCAGCTGGGGGGGTTCCTCCTACGAGCAGTACTTC
>TRBV5-8|-|TRBJ2-7|15|TRBD1
CASSPTGAASYEQYF
TGTGCCAGCAGCCCGACAGGGGCGGCATCCTACGAGCAGTACTTC
>TRBV5-4|few|TRBJ2-3|17|TRBD2
CASSSASGRAPTDTQYF
TGTGCCAGCAGCTCCGCTAGCGGGAGGGCCCCCACAGATACGCAGTATTTT
>TRBV7-8|few|TRBJ2-1|14|-
CASGRRGSYNEQFF
TGTGCCAGCGGACGGCGGGGCTCCTACAATGAGCAGTTCTTC
>TRBV6-5|-|TRBJ2-7|13|TRBD1
CASTPAGGHEQYF
TGTGCCAGCACCCCCGCAGGGGGCCACGAGCAGTACTTC
>TRBV19|few|TRBJ1-1|14|-
CASTQRWMNTEAFF
TGTGCCAGTACCCAGCGTTGGATGAACACTGAAGCTTTCTTT
>TRBV19|-|TRBJ2-2|14|-
CASRDRPNTGELFF
TGTGCCAGTAGGGACAGACCGAACACCGGGGAGCTGTTTTTT
>TRBV13|-|TRBJ1-3|13|-
CASSPGPGNTIYF
TGTGCCAGCAGCCCCGGGCCGGGGAACACCATATATTTT
>TRBV18|-|TRBJ2-7|15|TRBD1
CASSPVGQVTYEQYF
TGTGCCAGCTCACCGGTTGGACAGGTAACCTACGAGCAGTACTTC